This entry features one T cell receptor (beta chain) sequence. The repertoire was sequenced with immunoSEQ multiplex PCR; TCRdb's copy has only in-frame clones and lacks some. The data hold 100,000 to 150,000 clones, with over 80% observed a single time. The CDR3 is 13 residues long. V was pared by 5 bases and J by 7 bases, with 9 bases between. Germline lookup yields CDR1 SEHNR and CDR2 FQNEAQ (reference sequence). This record belongs to a study of control samples from healthy donors and cancer patients. The rearrangement links TRBV7-9 to TRBJ1-6; D gene ambiguous. The origin of this receptor is an elderly man with head and neck cancer. Sequenced sample: PBMCs. The CDR3 loop is CASSLEQNSPLHF. CDR3 bases: TGTGCCAGCAGCCTCGAACAAAATTCACCCCTCCACTTT.